Listed here is a single T cell receptor (beta chain). Antigen specificity is unknown. This entry is derived from a study of shared clonotypes between healthy human individuals. Findings and caveats of the study: Sorted-subset sequencing was shown by rarefaction to be incomplete despite large depth. Sampling covered blood only; tissue repertoires likely differ. Donor scarcity curtailed the genetic and exposure-history diversity represented herein.

Sorted-subset replicate PCRs used about 0.2 ug of genomic DNA. This amount corresponded to about 29,000 T cell genomes. Libraries were prepared by immunoSEQ multiplex PCR; TCRdb keeps only in-frame clonotypes and omits some of them. This table holds over a million clones, more than 75% found once. The CDR3 contains 14 residues. Germline CDR1 SQVTM, CDR2 ANQGSEA. V lost 5 bases and J lost 3, with 14 bases in between. Material: memory CD4+ T cells from PBMCs. The subset was: CD45RA-negative fraction. The chain links TRBV29-1 to TRBJ1-5; D might be TRBD1 (5 bases). The sequence was collected from a young man in good health. Some clones in this sample may be carry-over from other donors' samples. CDR3 sequence (DNA): TGCAGCGTTATCCAGGGAGGGTACAATCAGCCCCAGCATTTT. The encoded protein is CSVIQGGYNQPQHF.